A selection of T cell receptor beta chains follows, all from one sample in a study of graft-versus-host responses after intestinal transplantation. Antigens for these TCRs are unknown. Measured with immunoSEQ multiplex PCR; TCRdb has only the in-frame clones, and not every one. The sample yields tens of thousands of clones, roughly 89% seen once. The material was unstimulated CD8+ T cells sorted from spleen or lymph node cells, obtained before transplant. The origin of the receptors is a human donor who was the organ donor for an intestinal transplant. Both conserved end residues are trimmed from each CDR3. Fields, in order: V gene, clone size, J gene, CDR3 protein. Some rows have no size entry. The others give once, few or many, or a class for an expanded clone.

v_gene: TRBV5-6
abundance: -
j_gene: TRBJ1-4
CDR3aa: ASSPIPTRGGNEKLF

v_gene: TRBV2
abundance: -
j_gene: TRBJ2-6
CDR3aa: ASSGQGAWGGANVLT

v_gene: TRBV19
abundance: few
j_gene: TRBJ1-5
CDR3aa: ASSIDPGYSQPQH

v_gene: TRBV9
abundance: -
j_gene: TRBJ2-1
CDR3aa: ASSVARDRGGNEQF

v_gene: TRBV7-3
abundance: -
j_gene: TRBJ2-1
CDR3aa: ASSLTDFNEQF

v_gene: TRBV4-1
abundance: -
j_gene: TRBJ1-5
CDR3aa: ASSHRQNNQPQH

v_gene: TRBV2
abundance: -
j_gene: TRBJ2-1
CDR3aa: ASAASGSSYNEQF

v_gene: TRBV6-6
abundance: -
j_gene: TRBJ1-1
CDR3aa: ASSWTGYDTEAF

v_gene: TRBV11-2
abundance: -
j_gene: TRBJ1-2
CDR3aa: ASSLYGEFNYGYT

v_gene: TRBV6-4
abundance: -
j_gene: TRBJ2-2
CDR3aa: ASSDSKGGEVAGELF

v_gene: TRBV4-1
abundance: -
j_gene: TRBJ1-1
CDR3aa: ASSQDRNTEAF

v_gene: TRBV10-3
abundance: -
j_gene: TRBJ1-2
CDR3aa: AISEIIDRELTYGYT

v_gene: TRBV6-6
abundance: -
j_gene: TRBJ1-4
CDR3aa: ASSSGQPNEKLF

v_gene: TRBV5-1
abundance: -
j_gene: TRBJ2-1
CDR3aa: ASSLEGGFDEQF

v_gene: TRBV7-2
abundance: -
j_gene: TRBJ2-3
CDR3aa: ASSLRRADTQY

v_gene: TRBV2
abundance: -
j_gene: TRBJ1-6
CDR3aa: ASKPDNSPLH

v_gene: TRBV5-1
abundance: -
j_gene: TRBJ1-1
CDR3aa: ASSLVGRGRLSTEAF

v_gene: TRBV9
abundance: -
j_gene: TRBJ2-3
CDR3aa: ASSGLAGGVTDTQY

v_gene: TRBV15
abundance: -
j_gene: TRBJ2-3
CDR3aa: ATSRDRGAADTQY

v_gene: TRBV7-6
abundance: -
j_gene: TRBJ2-3
CDR3aa: ASSSEQGTTDTQY

v_gene: TRBV6-4
abundance: -
j_gene: TRBJ2-2
CDR3aa: ASSGGQDTGELF

v_gene: TRBV18
abundance: -
j_gene: TRBJ2-1
CDR3aa: ASSPPPGGEKNNEQF

v_gene: TRBV4-2
abundance: -
j_gene: TRBJ2-5
CDR3aa: ASSQVWGLVRQETQY